The T cell receptor beta chain under discussion was sequenced for a study of CD8 T cells in ankylosing spondylitis. The study, taken as a whole, reports: Characteristic, it appeared, of ankylosing spondylitis blood was a TCR beta motif of several highly homologous variants. Existing reports had already noted some motif variants in reactive arthritis synovial fluid and blood.

This clonotype was seen once. The antigen is undetermined. Compared with germline, one end of the junction differs, possibly owing to a read error. Germline values: CDR1 DFQATT, CDR2 SNEGSKA (reference sequence). This CDR3 is built from 18 residues. TCR beta libraries were made by quantitative 5'-RACE with molecular barcodes. TCRdb fed the 5' RACE reads into MiXCR, producing one record per CDR3 protein. This sample has 200,000 to 250,000 distinct CDR3 sequences; roughly 24% occur once, and the top ten carry 6.6%. This chain uses TRBV20-1 with TRBJ2-7, with TRBD2 matching 7 bases. The sequence derives from a male donor with ankylosing spondylitis or in good health (not recorded which). Sequences were obtained from blood, either unsorted or a sorted T cell fraction (not recorded which). The CDR3 region is CSARDLGLSSGDSYEQYF. CDR3 in DNA: TGCAGTGCTAGAGATCTCGGGTTGTCTAGCGGTGACTCCTACGAGCAATACTTC.